Sequencing of this T cell receptor (beta chain) was carried out in a study of OX40 agonist ivuxolimab in advanced cancers. Study-wide background: An agonistic human IgG2 monoclonal antibody against OX40 (CD134) was given. All patients had ivuxolimab intravenously every 2 weeks at 0.01 to 10 mg/kg.

Germline lookup yields CDR1 PRHDT and CDR2 FYEKMQ (reference sequence). The CDR3 consists of 13 residues. V was trimmed by 5 bases and J by 3 bases, leaving 11 bases between them. This table comes from immunoSEQ multiplex PCR, and its TCRdb copy is limited to in-frame clones, with some not included. The table includes tens of thousands of clones, roughly 84% detected once. This clone has only a few counts. Its antigen remains unknown. Study results and caveats: With doses of 0.1 to 3.0 mg/kg, CD4+ and CD8+ blood T cells had undergone clonal expansion by week 6. Relative to CD4+, CD8+ T cells held more expanded clones on average.

V gene TRBV13 combines with J gene TRBJ2-7; D ambiguous. Sequencing was performed on CD4+ or CD8+ T cells sorted from blood, taken in a trial of the OX40 agonist ivuxolimab. The clonotype originates from an adult with an advanced solid tumor such as melanoma, head and neck, liver or kidney cancer. The CDR3 loop is CASSQSRSYEQYF. CDR3 DNA: TGTGCCAGCAGCCAGAGTCGGAGCTACGAGCAGTACTTC.